The rows below give T cell receptor beta chains drawn from one sample of a study of shared clonotypes between healthy human individuals. Assay: immunoSEQ multiplex PCR; the TCRdb copy retains only in-frame clones and omits some. The sample has around 1.4 million clones; less than 99% are singletons. Sequencing was done on a sample of naive CD4+ T cells sorted from blood. These receptors were obtained from a man between 25 and 39 years old in good health. The CDR3 runs from the conserved cysteine through the conserved F or W. The D gene is left open where the match is weak. Clone size is given for some rows only: seen once, a few or many times, or a class if the clone is expanded.

size: once; J: TRBJ2-7; V: TRBV5-1; D: TRBD2; DNA: TGCGCCAGCAGCCCCAGAGGACTAGCGGGAGGAATGGGTAACGAGCAGTACTTC; CDR3: CASSPRGLAGGMGNEQYF
size: NA; J: TRBJ2-6; V: TRBV29-1; D: NA; DNA: TGCAGCGTTTTTTCTGGGGCCAACGTCCTGACTTTC; CDR3: CSVFSGANVLTF
size: once; J: TRBJ2-1; V: TRBV9; D: TRBD2; DNA: TGTGCCAGCAGCAAACAAGGGATATTCGCGAGGGCTGGACTAGCGGACTACAATGAGCAGTTCTTC; CDR3: CASSKQGIFARAGLADYNEQFF
size: NA; J: TRBJ2-2; V: TRBV5-1; D: TRBD2; DNA: TGCGCCAGCAGCTTTGGACTAGCGGATCTCACCGGGGAGCTGTTTTTT; CDR3: CASSFGLADLTGELFF
size: NA; J: TRBJ1-1; V: TRBV18; D: TRBD1; DNA: TGTGCCAGCTCACCTTCGACAGGGAGGGACACTGAAGCTTTCTTT; CDR3: CASSPSTGRDTEAFF
size: NA; J: TRBJ2-7; V: TRBV5-1; D: NA; DNA: TGCGCCAGCAGCAGGCCGGGGCCGTTACTCTACGAGCAGTACTTC; CDR3: CASSRPGPLLYEQYF
size: NA; J: TRBJ1-1; V: TRBV5-1; D: NA; DNA: TGCGCCAGCAGCTTGGCCGGCGGCTGGTCGAACACTGAAGCTTTCTTT; CDR3: CASSLAGGWSNTEAFF
size: NA; J: TRBJ2-3; V: TRBV29-1; D: NA; DNA: NA; CDR3: CSVALGTGGTDTQYF
size: NA; J: TRBJ1-3; V: TRBV28; D: TRBD1; DNA: TGTGCCAGCAGTTCCCCATCAGGGGGAAGCTCTGGAAACACCATATATTTT; CDR3: CASSSPSGGSSGNTIYF
size: NA; J: TRBJ2-2; V: TRBV19; D: NA; DNA: TGTGCCAGTAATTTGGCAGGGTCCAACACCGGGGAGCTGTTTTTT; CDR3: CASNLAGSNTGELFF
size: NA; J: TRBJ1-5; V: TRBV6-1; D: NA; DNA: TGTGCCAGCAGGAGGGAACCCTTAAGGGCCCAGCATTTT; CDR3: CASRREPLRAQHF
size: NA; J: TRBJ2-7; V: TRBV7-2; D: NA; DNA: TGTGCCAGCGCAGGCTACACCCAATCCTACGAGCAGTACTTC; CDR3: CASAGYTQSYEQYF
size: NA; J: TRBJ2-1; V: TRBV13; D: NA; DNA: TGTGCCAGCAGCCCAGGCGGCAGTTTGGAGCAGTTCTTC; CDR3: CASSPGGSLEQFF
size: NA; J: TRBJ2-4; V: TRBV7-2; D: NA; DNA: TGTGCCAGCAGCTTAGGCTGGCGGGTTGAAAACATTCAGTACTTC; CDR3: CASSLGWRVENIQYF
size: NA; J: TRBJ2-6; V: TRBV18; D: NA; DNA: TGTGCCAGCTCGGAAAGGAGGGGGGGCGCTGGGGCCAACGTCCTGACTTTC; CDR3: CASSERRGGAGANVLTF
size: NA; J: TRBJ2-1; V: TRBV6-5; D: TRBD2; DNA: TGTGCCAGCGCCAAACTAGCGCGGAATGAGCAGTTCTTC; CDR3: CASAKLARNEQFF
size: NA; J: TRBJ1-1; V: TRBV10-2; D: TRBD1; DNA: TGCGCCAGCACGCCAGGGGGCCCTGAAGCTTTCTTT; CDR3: CASTPGGPEAFF
size: NA; J: TRBJ2-7; V: TRBV28; D: TRBD1; DNA: TGTGCCAGCAGTTCCGGACAGGGGGGCCCTGGGGGTTTCTACGAGCAGTACTTC; CDR3: CASSSGQGGPGGFYEQYF
size: NA; J: TRBJ2-1; V: TRBV6-9; D: TRBD1; DNA: TGTGCCAAAGGACAGGGGGCGGATGAGCAGTTCTTC; CDR3: CAKGQGADEQFF
size: NA; J: TRBJ2-1; V: TRBV29-1; D: TRBD2; DNA: TGCAGCGTTGAGGGGGCTAGCGGGGTCTACAATGAGCAGTTCTTC; CDR3: CSVEGASGVYNEQFF
size: once; J: TRBJ1-2; V: TRBV2; D: NA; DNA: TGTGTCCAGATTATTCCCCTAGTCTATGGCTACACCTTC; CDR3: CVQIIPLVYGYTF
size: NA; J: TRBJ2-1; V: TRBV11-2; D: NA; DNA: TGTGCCAGCAGCCAAGTAAATGAGCAGTTCTTC; CDR3: CASSQVNEQFF
size: NA; J: TRBJ2-2; V: TRBV28; D: NA; DNA: TGTGCCAGCAGTTTATCCCTCTGGACCGGGGAGCTGTTTTTT; CDR3: CASSLSLWTGELFF
size: NA; J: TRBJ2-3; V: TRBV14; D: TRBD2; DNA: TGTGCCAGCAGCCAAGGGCCGGGACTAGACACAGATACGCAGTATTTT; CDR3: CASSQGPGLDTDTQYF
size: NA; J: TRBJ2-1; V: TRBV18; D: TRBD2; DNA: TGTGCCAGCTCACAACTCCGGACTAGCGGGAACAGTGGCAATGAGCAGTTCTTC; CDR3: CASSQLRTSGNSGNEQFF
size: NA; J: TRBJ1-4; V: TRBV5-1; D: TRBD1; DNA: TGCGCCAGCAGCTTGGGTCGTGGGACAGGGCGGGAAAAACTGTTTTTT; CDR3: CASSLGRGTGREKLFF
size: NA; J: TRBJ2-3; V: TRBV5-4; D: TRBD2; DNA: TGTGCCAGCAGCTTGTTCCAGCGGGAGAACACAGATACGCAGTATTTT; CDR3: CASSLFQRENTDTQYF
size: NA; J: TRBJ1-3; V: TRBV5-1; D: TRBD1; DNA: TGCGCCAGCAGCTTAGGACAGGGCACTGGAAACACCATATATTTT; CDR3: CASSLGQGTGNTIYF
size: NA; J: TRBJ1-5; V: TRBV28; D: NA; DNA: TGTGCCAGCAGTTCCACCCGGGCGGGGGGTCAGCCCCAGCATTTT; CDR3: CASSSTRAGGQPQHF
size: once; J: TRBJ2-3; V: TRBV10-3; D: NA; DNA: TGTGCCATCGAAGCGGCATCCACAGATACGCAGTATTTT; CDR3: CAIEAASTDTQYF
size: NA; J: TRBJ1-5; V: TRBV4-2; D: NA; DNA: TGTGCCAGCAGCCAAGATCAAGGTAGCAATCAGCCCCAGCATTTT; CDR3: CASSQDQGSNQPQHF
size: NA; J: TRBJ2-7; V: TRBV10-3; D: TRBD1; DNA: TGTGCCATCAGTGTACGGGACAGCTCCTACGAGCAGTACTTC; CDR3: CAISVRDSSYEQYF
size: NA; J: TRBJ1-2; V: TRBV18; D: TRBD1; DNA: TGTGCCAGCTCACCATCGACAGGGGAGAACTATGGCTACACCTTC; CDR3: CASSPSTGENYGYTF
size: NA; J: TRBJ2-6; V: TRBV4-2; D: TRBD1; DNA: TGTGCCAGCAGCCTAAGGGACAGCGGCTCTGGGGCCAACGTCCTGACTTTC; CDR3: CASSLRDSGSGANVLTF
size: NA; J: TRBJ2-1; V: TRBV10-2; D: TRBD2; DNA: TGCGCCAGCAGTTCCGGGACTAGCGTATACAATGAGCAGTTCTTC; CDR3: CASSSGTSVYNEQFF
size: NA; J: TRBJ1-2; V: TRBV6-5; D: NA; DNA: TGTGCCAGCCAGGATGTCTATGGCTACACCTTC; CDR3: CASQDVYGYTF
size: NA; J: TRBJ2-3; V: TRBV7-2; D: NA; DNA: TGTGCCAGCAGCCTACAAGATACGCAGTATTTT; CDR3: CASSLQDTQYF
size: once; J: TRBJ2-7; V: TRBV7-2; D: TRBD2; DNA: TGTGCCAGCAGCTTAGGGACTAGCGGTACCTACGAGCAGTACTTC; CDR3: CASSLGTSGTYEQYF
size: NA; J: TRBJ2-2; V: TRBV12-5; D: NA; DNA: TGTGCTAGTGGTTTGCTGAGCTCCGGGGAGCTGTTTTTT; CDR3: CASGLLSSGELFF
size: NA; J: TRBJ2-1; V: TRBV9; D: NA; DNA: TGTGCCAGCAGCGTAGCCCCGGGGGGCAGGGTAGTGGGGAATGAGCAGTTCTTC; CDR3: CASSVAPGGRVVGNEQFF
size: once; J: TRBJ2-5; V: TRBV5-5; D: TRBD1; DNA: TGTGCCAGCAGCTCGGATTGGGGACAGGGAGAGACCCAGTACTTC; CDR3: CASSSDWGQGETQYF
size: NA; J: TRBJ2-2; V: TRBV5-4; D: NA; DNA: TGTGCCAGCAAGAGCGGGACATCGAACACCGGGGAGCTGTTTTTT; CDR3: CASKSGTSNTGELFF
size: once; J: TRBJ1-1; V: TRBV7-9; D: NA; DNA: TGTGCCAGCAGCCTAGGGACCGTGGAGTCTGAAGCTTTCTTT; CDR3: CASSLGTVESEAFF
size: NA; J: TRBJ2-7; V: TRBV27; D: TRBD1; DNA: TGTGCCAGCGGCCGATTGGACAGGGGGCTACACGAGCAGTACTTC; CDR3: CASGRLDRGLHEQYF
size: NA; J: TRBJ2-1; V: TRBV15; D: TRBD1; DNA: TGTGCCACCAGCAGGACAGGGTACAATGAGCAGTTCTTC; CDR3: CATSRTGYNEQFF
size: NA; J: TRBJ2-7; V: TRBV5-1; D: TRBD1; DNA: TGCGCCAGCAGTAGCTACAGGGGAATTGGCGAGCAGTACTTC; CDR3: CASSSYRGIGEQYF
size: NA; J: TRBJ1-5; V: TRBV2; D: NA; DNA: TGTGCCAGCAGTGAATGGCAGGGCGGCCATCAGCCCCAGCATTTT; CDR3: CASSEWQGGHQPQHF
size: once; J: TRBJ2-2; V: TRBV5-1; D: NA; DNA: TGCGCCAGCACCGGGACACACACCGGGGAGCTGTTTTTT; CDR3: CASTGTHTGELFF
size: NA; J: TRBJ2-2; V: TRBV15; D: NA; DNA: TGTGCCACCAGCAGACCCCATGTAGGAATGGGACTCTACACCGGGGAGCTGTTTTTT; CDR3: CATSRPHVGMGLYTGELFF